This TCR beta chain was sequenced during a study of brain T cells in children with intractable seizures. The CDR3 contains 15 residues. Study results and limitations: Pre- and post-surgery blood differed in depth, so pre-surgery absences may be undersampling.

This table comes from immunoSEQ multiplex PCR, and its TCRdb copy is limited to in-frame clones, with some not included. This sample has tens of thousands of clones, with about 92% found just once. This clone was picked up one time. Its antigen is still unknown. The V and J genes are TRBV12-2 and TRBJ2-3; TRBD2 is the table's D call, not checked against the DNA. TRBV12-2 is a documented pseudogene. The TCR originated in a boy under three years old with tuberous sclerosis and intractable seizures. Source: peripheral blood, taken at surgery. In DNA, the CDR3 is TGTGCAAGCAATGAGGAGGGGAGAGCCACAGATACGCAGTATTTT. Its translation: CASNEEGRATDTQYF.